This is a list of T cell receptor beta chains from one sample in a study of T cell changes during pregnancy in multiple sclerosis. The table came from immunoSEQ multiplex PCR; TCRdb's copy has only in-frame clones and leaves some out. This sample has 50,000 to 80,000 clones, with more than 85% found just once. The sequences come from CD8+ T cells from peripheral blood mononuclear cells, collected before pregnancy. The receptors here all came from a female donor with multiple sclerosis, enrolled in a pregnancy study. Each CDR3 is given without its conserved first and last residue. Expanded clones get a size class; other rows say once, few or many, or leave the size out.

few	TRBV9	ASSEDRGRNEQF
few	TRBV10-1	ASSESQGGDSPLH
NA	TRBV5-5	ASSPETGTGYGYT
NA	TRBV19	ASSDRDRTNTGELF
once	TRBV18	ASSPPGQISHSYEQY
many	TRBV14	ASSQDPLLTGGIPYEQY
NA	TRBV27	ASSPGGYYEQY
NA	TRBV7-9	ASRGGASSYEQY
NA	TRBV6-5	ASSYAGGYT
NA	TRBV6-5	ATGTSQGTQY
few	TRBV18	ASSPTVLVGAGGYT
NA	TRBV2	ATVGRLGVQETQY
NA	TRBV30	AWSGLSGNTIY
NA	TRBV7-6	ASSLSGAYNEQF
NA	TRBV15	ATSREGGEADTQY
NA	TRBV13	ASSLSGGETQY
NA	TRBV6-4	ASSDTLGLGYGYT
NA	TRBV2	ASSDPTDIAGGDTDTQY
NA	TRBV7-9	ASLLTSTDTQY
NA	TRBV19	ASKETGPSSYEQY
NA	TRBV7-9	ASSLDPRTYEQY
NA	TRBV2	ASSEWAGDTDTQY
once	TRBV2	ASRTPLAGGETQY
NA	TRBV7-9	ASSLAAGELF
NA	TRBV6-5	ASSPGTGWSEQF
NA	TRBV5-5	ASSLGQRGGVYEQY
NA	TRBV7-9	ASSLHSGGDTEAF
NA	TRBV30	AWSPTGVYGYT
NA	TRBV27	ASSLGQNTGELF
NA	TRBV10-1	ASSDFQGSTDTQY
NA	TRBV7-9	ASSSKGRLHGYT
NA	TRBV6-4	ASSETSGAGYNEQF
NA	TRBV9	ASKAGIGYT